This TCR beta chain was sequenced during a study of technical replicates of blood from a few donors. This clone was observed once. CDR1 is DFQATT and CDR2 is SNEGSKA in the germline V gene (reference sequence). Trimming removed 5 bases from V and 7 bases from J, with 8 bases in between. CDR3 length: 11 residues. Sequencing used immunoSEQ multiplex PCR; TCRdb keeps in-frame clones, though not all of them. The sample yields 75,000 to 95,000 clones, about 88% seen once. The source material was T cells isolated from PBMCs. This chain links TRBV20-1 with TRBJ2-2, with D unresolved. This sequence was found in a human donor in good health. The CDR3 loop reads CSAEVNGELFF. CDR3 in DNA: TGCAGTGCTGAGGTGAACGGGGAGCTGTTTTTT.